This T cell receptor beta chain originates from a study of blood T cell repertoires in COVID-19 (TCRdb year 2020). For context, the study as a whole: Samples from collaborators originated in the United States, Italy and Spain and spanned both the acute and convalescent phases of COVID-19. The prospective study material was composed of cDNA or gDNA derived from T cells, B-cell-depleted T cells, or PBMCs. Subjects who had been exposed to COVID-19, were actively infected with it, or had recovered from it provided the deeply sampled blood TCRbeta repertoires that made up the dataset. The repertoires were released in a freely available public database intended as a resource for research on the immune response to SARS-CoV-2. Samples were obtained from the ongoing ImmuneRACE study (first 160 participants) and from roughly 1,300 subjects provided by 6 global collaborators. A de-identified subject ID, COVID-19 status, age in years and sex were almost always included in the sample metadata. Where available, HLA class I and class II types were obtained from metadata supplied by the sample provider rather than from assay-based typing.

Concerning this clone: The specificity of this receptor is unknown. Per-nucleotide qualities are absent, and no much larger clonotype sits a single base away.

TCRbeta CDR3 regions were amplified from genomic DNA using the immunoSEQ Assay, a bias-controlled multiplex PCR. On the study's bioinformatics: The number of nucleated cells in each sample was estimated from the amplification of reference gene primers within the assay. To quantify the absolute abundance of each unique TCRbeta CDR3 rearrangement, sequence reads were collapsed and filtered. Productive Simpson clonality was computed per sample as the square root of Simpson's diversity index over productive rearrangements. The table comes from immuneACCESS by way of TCRdb, which keeps in-frame sequences with V and J called. Part of the clones is missing from these tables; in studies checked, under half for an unresolved V gene and the rest for unknown reasons. The V and J calls and clone size were taken over from that table, and D and trimming were inferred from the DNA. Recorded for this sample are approximately 170,000 clones; 84% of them occurred a single time. Of the sample, about 2.7% falls within the top ten clones.

The CDR1 and CDR2 encoded by the germline V gene are SGHAT and FQNNGV. The junction carries 15 bases between V and J, which are trimmed by 0 bases and 6 bases respectively. The CDR3 runs 16 residues from the cysteine to the phenylalanine. The CDR3 DNA has 48 bases and is translated from base 1. One collaborating source in Seattle enrolled patients during active infection and followed them longitudinally through the course of disease. Collaborating institutions collected whole blood in K2EDTA tubes following their own protocols. For TCRbeta analysis, collaborators shipped samples as frozen whole blood, isolated PBMCs, or DNA extracted from either of those sample types. The research as a whole found: The amount of clinical and demographic metadata varied by source and participant and was provided uncurated.

Sequenced material: peripheral blood. This clonotype was sampled from a woman over 75 with COVID-19, enrolled during active disease. The rearranged chain carries TRBV11-2 and TRBJ2-1; tentative D gene TRBD1, with 5 bases matching. The DNA is TGTGCCAGCAGCTTAGAGGCATACGGCACAGGCAATGAGCAGTTCTTC. Its amino acids are CASSLEAYGTGNEQFF.